A selection of T cell receptor beta chains follows, all from one sample in a study of shared clonotypes between healthy human individuals. Clones were sequenced by immunoSEQ multiplex PCR, and TCRdb holds only the in-frame ones, with some missing. The sample has around 1,900,000 clones, about 93% seen once. Sequencing was performed on naive CD8+ T cells from PBMCs. The origin of the receptors is a young man in good health. Some clones in this sample may be carry-over from other donors' samples. The CDR3 runs from the conserved cysteine through the conserved F or W. A D gene is named only where the DNA matches it firmly. Size values are once, few and many counts, or a class for expanded clones, and some rows have none.

CASSSVGGRGANVLTF TGCGCCAGCAGCTCCGTTGGGGGGCGAGGGGCCAACGTCCTGACTTTC - - TRBJ2-6 TRBV5-1 16
CASSPGGVRGETQYF TGTGCCAGCAGCCCAGGAGGGGTCAGGGGGGAGACCCAGTACTTC - - TRBJ2-5 TRBV7-3 15
CASSQVNVRTGSYEQYF TGCGCCAGCAGCCAAGTGAATGTTCGGACAGGATCCTACGAGCAGTACTTC TRBD1 once TRBJ2-7 TRBV4-1 17
CASSSYPGPSGNTIYF TGTGCCAGCAGCTCATATCCGGGACCCTCTGGAAACACCATATATTTT - - TRBJ1-3 TRBV6-6 16
CASSYSTGQDMYEQYF TGTGCCAGCAGTTACTCAACGGGACAGGATATGTACGAGCAGTACTTC TRBD1 - TRBJ2-7 TRBV6-5 16
CASSYGTNYEQYF TGTGCCAGCAGCTATGGGACCAACTACGAGCAGTACTTC - - TRBJ2-7 TRBV7-9 13
CASSHRVRGYEQYF TGCGCCAGCAGCCATAGGGTCAGGGGCTACGAGCAGTACTTC - - TRBJ2-7 TRBV4-1 14
CASSPDRRGTEAFF TGTGCCAGCAGTCCCGACAGGAGGGGCACTGAAGCTTTCTTT - - TRBJ1-1 TRBV27 14
CASSPGHKNTEAFF TGCGCCAGCAGCCCGGGACATAAGAACACTGAAGCTTTCTTT - few TRBJ1-1 TRBV5-1 14
CASSVLASNTGELFF TGTGCCAGCAGCGTACTAGCGAGTAACACCGGGGAGCTGTTTTTT TRBD2 - TRBJ2-2 TRBV4-2 15
CASSLAGAGEGYTF TGTGCCAGCAGCTTAGCGGGCGCCGGTGAAGGCTACACCTTC - - TRBJ1-2 TRBV7-9 14
CASSQGPGAEYEQYF TGTGCCAGCAGCCAAGGTCCGGGGGCGGAATACGAGCAGTACTTC - - TRBJ2-7 TRBV4-2 15
CASSTLTPTSTDTQYF TGTGCCAGCAGTACCCTGACACCTACTAGCACAGATACGCAGTATTTT - - TRBJ2-3 TRBV27 16
CASSTGGSKNTEAFF TGTGCCAGTAGTACAGGAGGCAGTAAGAACACTGAAGCTTTCTTT - - TRBJ1-1 TRBV19 15
CAWSQRPSLRTEAFF TGTGCCTGGAGTCAGAGGCCATCCCTACGCACTGAAGCTTTCTTT - - TRBJ1-1 TRBV30 15
CSVRGANTGELFF TGCAGCGTCAGGGGCGCGAACACCGGGGAGCTGTTTTTT - - TRBJ2-2 TRBV29-1 13
CASSFWDSSSYEQYF TGTGCCAGCAGCTTTTGGGACTCCAGCTCCTACGAGCAGTACTTC - once TRBJ2-7 TRBV5-6 15
CASSQPYNTGELFF TGCGCCAGCAGCCAGCCCTACAACACCGGGGAGCTGTTTTTT - - TRBJ2-2 TRBV4-1 14
CASSYSPNYGYTF TGTGCCAGCAGTTACTCTCCGAACTATGGCTACACCTTC - - TRBJ1-2 TRBV6-6 13
CASSGGTGSYGYTF TGTGCCAGCAGTGGCGGGACAGGATCCTATGGCTACACCTTC TRBD1 - TRBJ1-2 TRBV27 14
CSVERGTSGTHEQYF TGCAGCGTTGAGAGGGGGACTAGCGGGACCCACGAGCAGTACTTC TRBD2 - TRBJ2-7 TRBV29-1 15
CASRAEDSPGELFF TGTGCCAGCAGAGCCGAGGACTCACCCGGGGAGCTGTTTTTT - - TRBJ2-2 TRBV7-9 14
CASCPADGGPDTQYF TGTGCCAGCTGTCCAGCGGATGGGGGGCCAGATACGCAGTATTTT - - TRBJ2-3 TRBV9 15
CASSPLDRASGNTIYF TGCGCCAGCAGCCCCCTGGACAGGGCCTCTGGAAACACCATATATTTT TRBD1 - TRBJ1-3 TRBV4-1 16
CASSGRQGFTDTQYF TGTGCCAGTAGTGGGAGACAGGGATTCACAGATACGCAGTATTTT TRBD1 - TRBJ2-3 TRBV19 15
CASSTRGPNANEQYF TGTGCCAGCAGTACGAGGGGCCCTAACGCCAACGAGCAGTACTTC - - TRBJ2-7 TRBV27 15
CASSFGREHNEQFF TGTGCCAGCAGCTTTGGTCGCGAGCACAATGAGCAGTTCTTC - - TRBJ2-1 TRBV13 14
CASNDNIGGSNQPQHF TGTGCCAGCAATGACAATATTGGGGGGTCAAATCAGCCCCAGCATTTT - - TRBJ1-5 TRBV6-1 16
CASSPGPPNEQYF TGTGCCAGCAGTCCGGGGCCCCCTAATGAGCAGTACTTC - - TRBJ2-7 TRBV27 13
CAISETPTLTYEQYF TGTGCCATCAGTGAGACTCCGACTTTAACCTACGAGCAGTACTTC - - TRBJ2-7 TRBV10-3 15
CAWKGAGGIEQYF TGTGCCTGGAAAGGGGCAGGGGGCATCGAGCAGTACTTC TRBD1 - TRBJ2-7 TRBV30 13
CASSLVSASGQNYNEQFF TGTGCCAGCAGCTTAGTTTCGGCTAGCGGTCAAAACTACAATGAGCAGTTCTTC TRBD2 - TRBJ2-1 TRBV7-9 18
CASSLARGSLYEQYF TGTGCCAGCAGCTTGGCCCGGGGCTCCCTCTACGAGCAGTACTTC - - TRBJ2-7 TRBV5-4 15
CASSLAPGTEAFF TGTGCCAGCAGCTTAGCCCCTGGGACTGAAGCTTTCTTT - - TRBJ1-1 TRBV11-3 13
CASSDPVEGPPGANVLTF TGTGCCAGCAGTGACCCCGTGGAGGGGCCCCCTGGGGCCAACGTCCTGACTTTC - - TRBJ2-6 TRBV6-1 18
CASSQAGGGELFF TGCGCCAGCAGCCAAGCGGGCGGCGGGGAGCTGTTTTTT - once TRBJ2-2 TRBV4-1 13
CASDHVGTGNQPQHF TGTGCCAGCGATCACGTCGGGACAGGGAATCAGCCCCAGCATTTT TRBD1 - TRBJ1-5 TRBV27 15
CASSYSAEAFF TGTGCCAGCAGTTACTCCGCTGAAGCTTTCTTT - - TRBJ1-1 TRBV6-6 11
CASSPGTGEYSYEQYF TGCGCCAGCAGTCCCGGGACAGGGGAGTATAGTTACGAGCAGTACTTC TRBD1 - TRBJ2-7 TRBV10-2 16
CASSFRGNTIYF TGTGCCAGCAGCTTTAGAGGAAACACCATATATTTT - - TRBJ1-3 TRBV7-9 12
CASSSTENTEAFF TGTGCCAGCAGTTCGACGGAGAACACTGAAGCTTTCTTT - - TRBJ1-1 TRBV28 13